This is a list of T cell receptor beta chains from one sample in a study of control samples from healthy donors and cancer patients. Libraries were prepared by immunoSEQ multiplex PCR; TCRdb keeps only in-frame clonotypes and omits some of them. The data hold roughly 190,000 clones, with approximately 91% observed a single time. Input material: blood. The source is a man aged 30 to 39 in good health. The CDR3 runs from the conserved cysteine through the conserved F or W.

v_gene: TRBV18
j_gene: TRBJ2-1
len: 15
CDR3aa: CASSPGGSSYNEQFF

v_gene: TRBV25-1
j_gene: TRBJ1-2
len: 14
CDR3aa: CASRKDGSFYGYTF

v_gene: TRBV18
j_gene: TRBJ1-1
len: 15
CDR3aa: CASSPPDRRFTEAFF

v_gene: TRBV10-1
j_gene: TRBJ2-5
len: 14
CDR3aa: CASSERGFQETQYF

v_gene: TRBV28
j_gene: TRBJ1-2
len: 14
CDR3aa: CATRPGQGAGGYTF

v_gene: TRBV5-1
j_gene: TRBJ2-1
len: 15
CDR3aa: CASSLQGTSGAEQFF

v_gene: TRBV18
j_gene: TRBJ2-7
len: 16
CDR3aa: CASSPGAVGRTYEQYF

v_gene: TRBV10-1
j_gene: TRBJ2-1
len: 12
CDR3aa: CASSLRGDEQFF

v_gene: TRBV27
j_gene: TRBJ1-5
len: 14
CDR3aa: CASRKPVLNQPQHF

v_gene: TRBV14
j_gene: TRBJ2-1
len: 13
CDR3aa: CASSPLSYNEQFF

v_gene: TRBV5-4
j_gene: TRBJ1-6
len: 15
CDR3aa: CASSMAGLEGSPLHF

v_gene: TRBV5-4
j_gene: TRBJ2-1
len: 16
CDR3aa: CASSSRLAGVINEQFF

v_gene: TRBV24-1
j_gene: TRBJ1-2
len: 14
CDR3aa: CATSDTQGVGGYTF

v_gene: TRBV15
j_gene: TRBJ2-3
len: 14
CDR3aa: CATSRNRGTDTQYF

v_gene: TRBV30
j_gene: TRBJ1-1
len: 13
CDR3aa: CAWRKFQNTEAFF

v_gene: TRBV19
j_gene: TRBJ2-2
len: 18
CDR3aa: CASQPRGHPFPNTGELFF

v_gene: TRBV27
j_gene: TRBJ1-1
len: 14
CDR3aa: CASSSLSGNTEAFF

v_gene: TRBV28
j_gene: TRBJ2-1
len: 15
CDR3aa: CASSLAAEANNEQFF

v_gene: TRBV24-1
j_gene: TRBJ2-2
len: 13
CDR3aa: CATSGQNTGELFF

v_gene: TRBV6-5
j_gene: TRBJ1-4
len: 10
CDR3aa: CASKREKLFF

v_gene: TRBV6-1
j_gene: TRBJ1-6
len: 20
CDR3aa: CASSEGWIMTPSSYNSPLHF

v_gene: TRBV9
j_gene: TRBJ1-3
len: 14
CDR3aa: CASSVGGAGNTIYF

v_gene: TRBV5-6
j_gene: TRBJ2-2
len: 16
CDR3aa: CATVQSDRGWTGELFF

v_gene: TRBV5-1
j_gene: TRBJ1-5
len: 15
CDR3aa: CASSLEGYSNQPQHF

v_gene: TRBV19
j_gene: TRBJ2-2
len: 15
CDR3aa: CASSMGGADTGELFF

v_gene: TRBV6-5
j_gene: TRBJ1-5
len: 15
CDR3aa: CASSKAENSNQPQHF

v_gene: TRBV13
j_gene: TRBJ1-1
len: 13
CDR3aa: CASSLRGNTEAFF

v_gene: TRBV19
j_gene: TRBJ1-5
len: 15
CDR3aa: CASRTDRGQNQPQHF

v_gene: TRBV10-3
j_gene: TRBJ2-7
len: 14
CDR3aa: CAISTSGGPYEQYF

v_gene: TRBV2
j_gene: TRBJ2-2
len: 13
CDR3aa: CASGRGPRGELFF

v_gene: TRBV19
j_gene: TRBJ1-1
len: 13
CDR3aa: CASSAGTNTEAFF

v_gene: TRBV30
j_gene: TRBJ1-1
len: 15
CDR3aa: CAWRKKITSNTEAFF

v_gene: TRBV3-1/TRBV3-2
j_gene: TRBJ2-7
len: 16
CDR3aa: CASSQGPSGSSYEQYF

v_gene: TRBV7-8
j_gene: TRBJ1-3
len: 15
CDR3aa: CASSIQGLSGNTIYF

v_gene: TRBV7-9
j_gene: TRBJ1-1
len: 14
CDR3aa: CASSLESGNTEAFF

v_gene: TRBV29-1
j_gene: TRBJ2-2
len: 14
CDR3aa: CSVASGAGTGELFF

v_gene: TRBV13
j_gene: TRBJ2-4
len: 16
CDR3aa: CASSFLAGGTGNIQYF

v_gene: TRBV15
j_gene: TRBJ2-1
len: 17
CDR3aa: CATSRDYTSGGYNEQFF

v_gene: TRBV5-1
j_gene: TRBJ2-7
len: 14
CDR3aa: CASSLLAASYEQYF

v_gene: TRBV13
j_gene: TRBJ1-2
len: 14
CDR3aa: CASSPGAGGYGYTF

v_gene: TRBV4-2
j_gene: TRBJ1-4
len: 14
CDR3aa: CASSLAGTGEKLFF

v_gene: TRBV19
j_gene: TRBJ2-5
len: 17
CDR3aa: CASSEDRGLEGRETQYF

v_gene: TRBV27
j_gene: TRBJ1-2
len: 14
CDR3aa: CASSFGQGASGYTF

v_gene: TRBV3-1/TRBV3-2
j_gene: TRBJ1-5
len: 17
CDR3aa: CASSQGGGGISNQPQHF

v_gene: TRBV29-1
j_gene: TRBJ1-5
len: 12
CDR3aa: CSVGGLNQPQHF

v_gene: TRBV27
j_gene: TRBJ1-6
len: 15
CDR3aa: CASMDKGRGNSPLHF

v_gene: TRBV15
j_gene: TRBJ1-5
len: 15
CDR3aa: CATSRDTGGSQPQHF

v_gene: TRBV11-3
j_gene: TRBJ2-5
len: 13
CDR3aa: CASSRDTQETQYF

v_gene: TRBV4-1
j_gene: TRBJ1-2
len: 17
CDR3aa: CASSQDPPGQGAGGYTF

v_gene: TRBV10-1
j_gene: TRBJ2-3
len: 11
CDR3aa: CASSELDTQYF

v_gene: TRBV7-9
j_gene: TRBJ1-3
len: 13
CDR3aa: CASSVDPRNTIYF

v_gene: TRBV7-9
j_gene: TRBJ2-7
len: 13
CDR3aa: CASSPGGAYEQYF

v_gene: TRBV30
j_gene: TRBJ1-1
len: 14
CDR3aa: CAWSVTDMNTEAFF

v_gene: TRBV27
j_gene: TRBJ1-5
len: 18
CDR3aa: CASSLSAGLGNSNQPQHF

v_gene: TRBV30
j_gene: TRBJ1-5
len: 14
CDR3aa: CAWSRDTLNQPQHF

v_gene: TRBV6-5
j_gene: TRBJ1-1
len: 13
CDR3aa: CASNPQGNTEAFF

v_gene: TRBV11-3
j_gene: TRBJ1-6
len: 14
CDR3aa: CALRTGAPNSPLHF

v_gene: TRBV19
j_gene: TRBJ1-1
len: 16
CDR3aa: CASNVGPGGPNTEAFF